This T cell receptor (beta chain) was retrieved from a study of OX40 agonist ivuxolimab in advanced cancers. Sequencing used immunoSEQ multiplex PCR; TCRdb keeps in-frame clones, though not all of them. The sample lists tens of thousands of clones; roughly nine tenths were seen once. J lost 0 bases, V lost 6 bases, and 14 bases had no gene match. This CDR3 comprises 18 residues. CDR1 is SGHKS and CDR2 is YYEKEE in the germline V gene (reference sequence). The receptor was isolated from an adult with an advanced solid tumor such as melanoma, head and neck, liver or kidney cancer. Sequenced material: CD4+ or CD8+ T cells sorted from blood, taken in a trial of the OX40 agonist ivuxolimab. V gene TRBV5-5 combines with J gene TRBJ2-1, with 8 bases lining up with TRBD2. In DNA form, the CDR3 reads TGTGCCAGCACCCAGCCACGGGGGGGCCAAGGCTCCTACAATGAGCAGTTCTTC. Protein product: CASTQPRGGQGSYNEQFF.